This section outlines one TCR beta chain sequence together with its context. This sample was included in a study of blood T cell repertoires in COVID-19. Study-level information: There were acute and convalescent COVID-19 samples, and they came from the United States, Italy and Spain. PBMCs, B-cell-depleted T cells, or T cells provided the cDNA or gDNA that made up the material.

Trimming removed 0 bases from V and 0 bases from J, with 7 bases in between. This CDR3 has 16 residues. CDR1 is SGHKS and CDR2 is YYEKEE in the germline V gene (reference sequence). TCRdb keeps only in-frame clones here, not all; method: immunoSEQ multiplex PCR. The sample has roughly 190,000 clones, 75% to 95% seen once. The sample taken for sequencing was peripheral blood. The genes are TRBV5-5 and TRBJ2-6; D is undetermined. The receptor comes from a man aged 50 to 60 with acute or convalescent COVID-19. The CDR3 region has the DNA TGTGCCAGCAGCTTGGTTCTGGCCTCTGGGGCCAACGTCCTGACTTTC. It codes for CASSLVLASGANVLTF.